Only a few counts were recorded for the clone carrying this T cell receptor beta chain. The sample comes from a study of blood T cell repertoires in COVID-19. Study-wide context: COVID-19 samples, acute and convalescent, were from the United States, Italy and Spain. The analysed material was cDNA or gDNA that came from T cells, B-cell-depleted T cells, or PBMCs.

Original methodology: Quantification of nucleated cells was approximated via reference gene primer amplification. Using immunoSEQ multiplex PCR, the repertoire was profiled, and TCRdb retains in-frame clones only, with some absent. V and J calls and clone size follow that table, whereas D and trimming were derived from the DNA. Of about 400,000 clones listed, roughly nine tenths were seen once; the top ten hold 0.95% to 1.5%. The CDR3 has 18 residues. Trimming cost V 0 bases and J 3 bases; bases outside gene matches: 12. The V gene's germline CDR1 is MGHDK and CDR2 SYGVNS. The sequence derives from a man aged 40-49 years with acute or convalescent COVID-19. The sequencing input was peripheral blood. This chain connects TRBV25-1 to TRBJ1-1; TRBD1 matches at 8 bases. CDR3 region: CASSEYSSRGLFDTEAFF. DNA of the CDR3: TGTGCCAGCAGTGAATACTCCAGCAGGGGGCTCTTTGACACTGAAGCTTTCTTT.